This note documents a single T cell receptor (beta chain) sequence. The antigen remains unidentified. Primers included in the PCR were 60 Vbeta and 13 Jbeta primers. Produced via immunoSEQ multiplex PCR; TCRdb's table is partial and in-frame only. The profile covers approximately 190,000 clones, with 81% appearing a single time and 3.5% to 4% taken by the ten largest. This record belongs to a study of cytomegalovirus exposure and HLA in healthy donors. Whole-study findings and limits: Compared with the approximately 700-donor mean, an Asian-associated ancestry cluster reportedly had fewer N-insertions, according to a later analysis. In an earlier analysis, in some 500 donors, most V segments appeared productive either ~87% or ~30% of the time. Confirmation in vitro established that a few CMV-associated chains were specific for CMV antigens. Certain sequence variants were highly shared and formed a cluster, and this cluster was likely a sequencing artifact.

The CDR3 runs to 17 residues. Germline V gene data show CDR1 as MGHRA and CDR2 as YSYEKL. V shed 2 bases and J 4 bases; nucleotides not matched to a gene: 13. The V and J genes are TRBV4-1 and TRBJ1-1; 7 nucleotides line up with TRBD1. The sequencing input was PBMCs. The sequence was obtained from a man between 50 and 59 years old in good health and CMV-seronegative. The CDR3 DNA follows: TGCGCCAGCAGCCAATGGACAGGAAGGTTGGTGGGCACTGAAGCTTTCTTT. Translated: CASSQWTGRLVGTEAFF.